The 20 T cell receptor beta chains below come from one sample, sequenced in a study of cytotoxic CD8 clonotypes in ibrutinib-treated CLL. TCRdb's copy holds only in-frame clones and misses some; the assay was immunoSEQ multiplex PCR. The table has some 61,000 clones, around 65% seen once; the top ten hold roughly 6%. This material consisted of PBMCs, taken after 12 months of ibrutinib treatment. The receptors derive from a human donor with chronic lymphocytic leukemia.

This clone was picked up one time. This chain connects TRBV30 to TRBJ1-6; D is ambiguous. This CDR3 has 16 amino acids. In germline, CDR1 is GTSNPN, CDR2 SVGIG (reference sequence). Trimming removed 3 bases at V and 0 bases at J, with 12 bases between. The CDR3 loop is CAWSLPAPSYNSPLHF. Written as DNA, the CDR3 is TGTGCCTGGAGCCTCCCGGCACCCTCCTATAATTCACCCCTCCACTTT.

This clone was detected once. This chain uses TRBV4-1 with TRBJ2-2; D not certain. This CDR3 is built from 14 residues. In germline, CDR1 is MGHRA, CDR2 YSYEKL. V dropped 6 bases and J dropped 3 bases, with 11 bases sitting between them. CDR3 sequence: CASRVVSDTGELFF. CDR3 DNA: TGCGCCAGCAGAGTCGTTTCGGACACCGGGGAGCTGTTTTTT.

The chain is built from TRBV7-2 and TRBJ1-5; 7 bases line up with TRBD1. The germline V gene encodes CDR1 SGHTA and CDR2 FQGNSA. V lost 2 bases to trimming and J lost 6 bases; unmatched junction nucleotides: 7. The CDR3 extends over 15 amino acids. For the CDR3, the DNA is TGTGCCAGCAGCTTAAGGGGGCAACTCGCTCAGCCCCAGCATTTT. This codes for CASSLRGQLAQPQHF.

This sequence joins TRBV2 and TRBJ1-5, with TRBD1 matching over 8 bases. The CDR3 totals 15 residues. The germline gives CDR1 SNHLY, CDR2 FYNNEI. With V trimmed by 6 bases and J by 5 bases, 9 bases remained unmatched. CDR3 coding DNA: TGTGCCAGCAGAGCTGACAGGGGAGGGTATCAGCCCCAGCATTTT. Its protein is CASRADRGGYQPQHF. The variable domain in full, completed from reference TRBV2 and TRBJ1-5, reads EPEVTQTPSHQVTQMGQEVILRCVPISNHLYFYWYRQILGQKVEFLVSFYNNEISEKSEIFDDQFSVERPDGSNFTLKIRSTKLEDSAMYFCASRADRGGYQPQHFGDGTRLSIL.

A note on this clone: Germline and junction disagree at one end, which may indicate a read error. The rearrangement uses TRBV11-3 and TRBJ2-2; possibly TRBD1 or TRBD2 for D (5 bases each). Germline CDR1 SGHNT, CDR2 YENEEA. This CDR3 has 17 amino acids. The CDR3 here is CASSLDLSRQGTEELFF. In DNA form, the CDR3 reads TGTGCCAGCAGCTTAGATCTTAGCAGGCAAGGGACCGAGGAGCTGTTTTTT.

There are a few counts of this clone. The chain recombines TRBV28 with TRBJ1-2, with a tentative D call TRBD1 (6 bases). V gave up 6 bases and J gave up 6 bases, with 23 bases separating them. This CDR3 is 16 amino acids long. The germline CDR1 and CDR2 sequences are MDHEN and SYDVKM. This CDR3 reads CASREGGGRVKDGYTF. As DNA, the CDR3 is TGTGCCAGCAGAGAAGGGGGAGGCAGGGTAAAAGATGGCTACACCTTC.

In DNA, the CDR3 is TGTGCCAGCAGCCTCAGGAATGAGCAGTTCTTC. This gives the protein CASSLRNEQFF. The genes are TRBV5-5 and TRBJ2-1; D is uncertain. Germline assignment: CDR1 SGHKS and CDR2 YYEKEE (reference sequence). V was pared by 4 bases and J by 7 bases, with 6 bases between. The CDR3 spans 11 residues.

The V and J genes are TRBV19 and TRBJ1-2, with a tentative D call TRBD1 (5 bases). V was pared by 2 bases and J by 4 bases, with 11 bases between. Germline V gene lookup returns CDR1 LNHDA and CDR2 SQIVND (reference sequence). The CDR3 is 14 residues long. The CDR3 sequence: CASSISRQSYGYTF. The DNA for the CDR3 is TGTGCCAGTAGTATAAGTCGACAGTCCTATGGCTACACCTTC. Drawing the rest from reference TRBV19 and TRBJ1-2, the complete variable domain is DGGITQSPKYLFRKEGQNVTLSCEQNLNHDAMYWYRQDPGQGLRLIYYSQIVNDFQKGDIAEGYSVSREKKESFPLTVTSAQKNPTAFYLCASSISRQSYGYTFGSGTRLTVV.

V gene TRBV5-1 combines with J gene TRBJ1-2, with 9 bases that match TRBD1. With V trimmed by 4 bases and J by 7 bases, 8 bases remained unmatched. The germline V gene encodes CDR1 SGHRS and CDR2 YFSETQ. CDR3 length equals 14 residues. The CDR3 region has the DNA TGCGCCAGCAGCCCGGACAGGGGCACAAGTGGCTACACCTTC. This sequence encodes CASSPDRGTSGYTF.

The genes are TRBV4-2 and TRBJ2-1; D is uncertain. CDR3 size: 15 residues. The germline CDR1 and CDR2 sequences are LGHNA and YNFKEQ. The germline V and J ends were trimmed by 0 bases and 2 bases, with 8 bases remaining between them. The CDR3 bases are TGTGCCAGCAGCCAAGAGGGCAGGACCTACAATGAGCAGTTCTTC. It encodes CASSQEGRTYNEQFF.

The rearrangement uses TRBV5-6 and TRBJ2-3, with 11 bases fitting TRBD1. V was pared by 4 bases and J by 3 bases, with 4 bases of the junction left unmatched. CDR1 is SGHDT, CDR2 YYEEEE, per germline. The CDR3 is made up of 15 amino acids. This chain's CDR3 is CASSPGTGGTDTQYF. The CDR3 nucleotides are TGTGCCAGCAGCCCAGGGACAGGGGGGACAGATACGCAGTATTTT.

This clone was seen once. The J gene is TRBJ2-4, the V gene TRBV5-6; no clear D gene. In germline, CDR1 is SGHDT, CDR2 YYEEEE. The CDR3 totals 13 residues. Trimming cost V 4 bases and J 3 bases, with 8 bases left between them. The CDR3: CASSPSDKNIQYF. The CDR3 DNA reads TGTGCCAGCAGCCCCTCGGACAAAAACATTCAGTACTTC.

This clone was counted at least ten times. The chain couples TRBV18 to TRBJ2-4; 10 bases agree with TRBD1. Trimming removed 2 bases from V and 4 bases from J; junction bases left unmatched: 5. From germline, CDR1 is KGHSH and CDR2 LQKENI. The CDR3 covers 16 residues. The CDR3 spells CASSPILDRGKNIQYF. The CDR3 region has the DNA TGTGCCAGCTCACCAATACTGGACAGGGGGAAAAACATTCAGTACTTC.

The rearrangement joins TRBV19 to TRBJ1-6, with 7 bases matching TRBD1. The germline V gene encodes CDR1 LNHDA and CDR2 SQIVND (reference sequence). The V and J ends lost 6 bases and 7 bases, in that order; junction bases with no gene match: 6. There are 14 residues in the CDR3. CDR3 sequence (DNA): TGTGCCAGTAGAGGGACAGAAAGCAATTCACCCCTCCACTTT. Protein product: CASRGTESNSPLHF.

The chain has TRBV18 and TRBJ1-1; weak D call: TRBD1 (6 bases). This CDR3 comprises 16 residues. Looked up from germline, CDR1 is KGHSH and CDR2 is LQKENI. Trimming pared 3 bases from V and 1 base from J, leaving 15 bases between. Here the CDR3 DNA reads TGTGCCAGCTCACCTAATACAGGGTTTCAGAACACTGAAGCTTTCTTT. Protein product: CASSPNTGFQNTEAFF.

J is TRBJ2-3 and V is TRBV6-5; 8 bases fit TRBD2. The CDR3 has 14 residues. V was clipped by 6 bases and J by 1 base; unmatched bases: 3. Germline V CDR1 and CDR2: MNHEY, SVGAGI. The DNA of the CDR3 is TGTGCCAGCAGCCGTAGCGGGGGCACAGATACGCAGTATTTT. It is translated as CASSRSGGTDTQYF.

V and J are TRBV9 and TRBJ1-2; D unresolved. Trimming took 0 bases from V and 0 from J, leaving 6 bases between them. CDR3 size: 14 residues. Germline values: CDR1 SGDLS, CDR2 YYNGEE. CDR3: CASSVGISNYGYTF. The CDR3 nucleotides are TGTGCCAGCAGCGTAGGCATCTCTAACTATGGCTACACCTTC.

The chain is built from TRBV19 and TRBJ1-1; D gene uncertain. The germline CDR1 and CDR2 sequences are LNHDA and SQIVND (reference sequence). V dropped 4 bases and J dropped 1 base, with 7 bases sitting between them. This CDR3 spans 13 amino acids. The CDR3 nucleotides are TGTGCCAGTAGTACACAGACGAACACTGAAGCTTTCTTT. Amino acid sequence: CASSTQTNTEAFF.

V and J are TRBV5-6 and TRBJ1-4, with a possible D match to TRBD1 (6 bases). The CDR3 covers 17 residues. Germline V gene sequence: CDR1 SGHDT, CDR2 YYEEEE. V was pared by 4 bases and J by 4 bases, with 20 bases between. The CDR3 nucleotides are TGTGCCAGCAGCCTCCTCCAGGGGCGGGGGGATAATGAAAAACTGTTTTTT. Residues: CASSLLQGRGDNEKLFF.

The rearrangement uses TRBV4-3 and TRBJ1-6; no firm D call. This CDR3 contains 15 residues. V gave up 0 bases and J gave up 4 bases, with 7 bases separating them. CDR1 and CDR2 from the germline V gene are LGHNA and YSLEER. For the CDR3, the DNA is TGCGCCAGCAGCCAAGATTTACTTTATAATTCACCCCTCCACTTT. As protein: CASSQDLLYNSPLHF.